The TCR beta chain described here comes from a study of blood T cell repertoires in COVID-19. Across the study: The study drew acute and convalescent COVID-19 samples from the United States, Italy and Spain. PBMCs, B-cell-depleted T cells, or T cells provided the cDNA or gDNA that made up the material.

With 5 bases clipped from V and 0 bases from J, the junction kept 16 bases outside the gene matches. The CDR3 extends over 18 amino acids. CDR1 MNHNY and CDR2 SVGAGI come from the germline V gene (reference sequence). Original data processing: For nucleated cells, counts were estimated from reference gene primer amplification. Produced via immunoSEQ multiplex PCR; TCRdb's table is partial and in-frame only. V and J calls and clone size come straight from that table; D and trimming were deduced from the DNA. The sample has more than 95,000 clones; 70% to 90% are singletons. The source of this sequence is a human donor in a cohort sampled during active COVID-19. This rearrangement joins TRBV6-6 to TRBJ2-7, with 7 nucleotides matching TRBD2. Sample: peripheral blood. For the CDR3, the DNA is TGTGCCAGCAGTCCCCTCGTGGGGGAGGGCTCATACTCCTACGAGCAGTACTTC. Translating it yields CASSPLVGEGSYSYEQYF.